This TCR beta chain is from a study of blood T cell repertoires in COVID-19. At the level of the study: Samples representing acute and convalescent COVID-19 were sourced from the United States, Italy and Spain.

The length of the CDR3 is 14 residues. Germline V CDR1 and CDR2: MNHEY, SMNVEV (reference sequence). Losses at the gene ends were 7 bases for V and 2 bases for J; bases not matched to a gene: 4. Clones were read by immunoSEQ multiplex PCR, and TCRdb kept only the in-frame ones, dropping some. The data hold about 68,000 clones, with 70% to 90% observed a single time. The origin of this receptor is a man between 50 and 59 years old with acute or convalescent COVID-19. The V gene is TRBV27, the J gene TRBJ1-4; TRBD1 matches 7 bases. Sequencing input: peripheral blood. CDR3 sequence reads: CASTRDSTNEKLFF. The CDR3 DNA sequence: TGTGCCAGCACGCGGGACAGTACTAATGAAAAACTGTTTTTT.